Sequencing of this TCR beta chain was carried out in a study of blood T cell repertoires in COVID-19. As for the study in general: Sites across the United States, Italy and Spain contributed samples from acute and convalescent COVID-19. In each case, the material was cDNA or gDNA derived from T cells, B-cell-depleted T cells, or PBMCs.

This CDR3 contains 14 residues. V dropped 6 bases and J dropped 7; count of bases not matched to a gene: 7. CDR1 is WSHSY and CDR2 is SAAADI in the germline V gene. The repertoire was sequenced with immunoSEQ multiplex PCR; TCRdb's copy has only in-frame clones and lacks some. The profile shows about 170,000 clones, about 88% of them singletons. The TCR originated in a woman aged 80 or older in a cohort sampled during active or convalescent COVID-19. The chain recombines TRBV10-2 with TRBJ2-1, with TRBD2 matching over 9 bases. The sample consisted of peripheral blood. The CDR3, as DNA: TGCGCCAGCAGCCAGGGACTAGCAGCTAATGAGCAGTTCTTC. Translated: CASSQGLAANEQFF.